The clone carrying this TCR beta chain was recorded a few times. Its specificity is unknown. This entry comes from a study of relationships among human T cell subsets. Study conclusions and caveats: Bead sorting may have left some CD4+CD8+ double-positive cells. Th1, Th2 and regulatory subsets overlapped substantially in CDR3 sequences.

Germline V gene lookup returns CDR1 SGHRS and CDR2 YFSETQ. There are 12 residues in the CDR3. V was trimmed by 6 bases and J by 2 bases, leaving 8 bases between them. Regulatory T cells were selected from positively selected CD4+ cells using anti-CD25 beads. T cell subsets were isolated with antibody-coated magnetic beads. TCR alpha and beta CDR3s were amplified from mRNA by semiquantitative ARM-PCR. Tagged nested gene-specific primers were used first, then communal superprimers amplified exponentially. Before the second round, exonuclease removed the nested primers. In TCRdb, the multiplex PCR reads were re-called with MiXCR into one record per CDR3 protein. There are about 14,000 distinct CDR3 sequences in the sample; approximately 60% occur only once, and 2% to 2.5% lies in the top ten.

Sequenced sample: Tregs sorted from blood. V is TRBV5-1 and J is TRBJ1-2; the D gene is possibly TRBD1 (5 bases). The receptor's source is a man in his forties in good health. The CDR3 DNA reads TGCGCCAGCACACAGGAGAACTATGGCTACACCTTC. This translates into CASTQENYGYTF.